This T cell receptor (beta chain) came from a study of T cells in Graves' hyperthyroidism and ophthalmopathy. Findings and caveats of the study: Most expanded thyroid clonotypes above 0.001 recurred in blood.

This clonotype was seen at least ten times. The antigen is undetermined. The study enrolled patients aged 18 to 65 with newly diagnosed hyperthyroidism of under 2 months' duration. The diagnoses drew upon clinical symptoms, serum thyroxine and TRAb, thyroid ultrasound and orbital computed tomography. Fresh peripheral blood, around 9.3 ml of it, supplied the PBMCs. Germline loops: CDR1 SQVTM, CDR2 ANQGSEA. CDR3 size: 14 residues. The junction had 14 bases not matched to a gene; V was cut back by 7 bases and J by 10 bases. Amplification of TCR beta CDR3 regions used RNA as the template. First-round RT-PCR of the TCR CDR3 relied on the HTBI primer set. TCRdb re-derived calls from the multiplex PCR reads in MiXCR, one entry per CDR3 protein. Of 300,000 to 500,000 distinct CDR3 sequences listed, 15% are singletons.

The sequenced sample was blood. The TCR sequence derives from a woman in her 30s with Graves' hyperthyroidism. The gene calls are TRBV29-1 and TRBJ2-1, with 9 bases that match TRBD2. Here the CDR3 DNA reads TGCAGCGCTCAGACTAGCGGCAGTTCTGAGGAGCAGTTCTTC. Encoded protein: CSAQTSGSSEEQFF.